Each of the 16 T cell receptor beta chains below was sequenced from the same sample in a study of blood T cell repertoires in COVID-19. Method: immunoSEQ multiplex PCR; TCRdb's copy keeps in-frame clones and lacks some. Here the sample spans about 190,000 clones, about 82% being singletons. Material for sequencing was peripheral blood. The receptor source for this set is a woman in her twenties or thirties with acute or convalescent COVID-19.

The CDR3 reads CASSLVGGTDYSDYGYTF. CDR3 DNA: TGTGCCAGCAGCTTGGTTGGTGGGACGGACTACTCCGACTATGGCTACACCTTC. This sequence joins TRBV5-5 and TRBJ1-2; D may be TRBD1 (5 bases). Germline V lookup: CDR1 SGHKS, CDR2 YYEKEE (reference sequence). The CDR3 is 18 residues long. V gave up 0 bases and J gave up 3 bases, with 21 bases separating them.

The genes are TRBV28 and TRBJ1-5; 7 bases align to TRBD1. The CDR3 extends over 14 amino acids. The germline V gene has CDR1 MDHEN and CDR2 SYDVKM. The trim removed 9 bases at V and 4 bases at J, leaving 9 bases unmatched. This CDR3 reads CARGPGGWNQPQHF. The CDR3 nucleotides read TGTGCCAGGGGGCCAGGGGGTTGGAATCAGCCCCAGCATTTT.

The chain joins TRBV7-2 to TRBJ2-7; 8 positions match TRBD2. The CDR3 runs 16 residues. Losses at the gene ends were 3 bases for V and 3 bases for J; bases not matched to a gene: 10. Germline CDR1 SGHTA, CDR2 FQGNSA. CDR3 amino acids: CASSFGGAGGGYEQYF. The CDR3 DNA is TGTGCCAGCAGCTTCGGGGGGGCCGGAGGGGGCTACGAGCAGTACTTC.

V usage is TRBV7-2 and J usage is TRBJ2-5; TRBD1 might be the D (5 bases). Looked up from germline, CDR1 is SGHTA and CDR2 is FQGNSA. This CDR3 has 14 amino acids. V gave up 5 bases and J gave up 7 bases, with 17 bases separating them. The CDR3 spells CASSSRVGIWTQYF. The CDR3 DNA reads TGTGCCAGCAGCAGCAGGGTTGGGATATGGACCCAGTACTTC.

V usage is TRBV13 and J usage is TRBJ2-3; possibly TRBD2 for D (6 bases). The CDR3 sequence is 17 residues long. V lost 0 bases and J 1 base, leaving 14 bases between the germline ends. Germline V lookup: CDR1 PRHDT, CDR2 FYEKMQ (reference sequence). CDR3 residues: CASSLGGRGWGTDTQYF. Here the CDR3 DNA reads TGTGCCAGCAGCTTAGGCGGGCGGGGTTGGGGCACAGATACGCAGTATTTT.

The V call is TRBV7-9, the J call TRBJ1-1, with a tentative D call TRBD1 (5 bases). The ends were cut back, 1 base at V and 1 base at J, with 13 bases in the middle. The V gene's germline CDR1 is SEHNR and CDR2 FQNEAQ (reference sequence). This CDR3 is built from 16 residues. Here the CDR3 DNA reads TGTGCCAGCAGCTTAGTATCAGGGCGCGGGAACACTGAAGCTTTCTTT. Translated, it gives CASSLVSGRGNTEAFF.

This sequence joins TRBV6-1 and TRBJ2-1, with 8 bases aligning to TRBD1. Germline CDR1 and CDR2: MNHNS and SASEGT. The CDR3 is 15 residues long. V gave up 2 bases and J gave up 6 bases; unmatched junction bases: 6. For the CDR3, the DNA is TGTGCCAGCAGTGAATCAGGGGGCTCAGTCAATGAGCAGTTCTTC. Translating gives CASSESGGSVNEQFF.

The chain links TRBV11-2 to TRBJ1-1; a possible D gene is TRBD1 (6 bases). CDR1 is SGHAT, CDR2 FQNNGV, per germline. The CDR3 contains 15 residues. Trimming pared 5 bases from V and 4 bases from J, leaving 17 bases between. Written as DNA, the CDR3 is TGTGCCAGCAGCGAGATACAGGGTAGGGGCACTGAAGCTTTCTTT. It codes for CASSEIQGRGTEAFF.

The rearrangement links TRBV1 to TRBJ2-2; the table's D call, TRBD2, has no DNA check behind it. TRBV1 is listed as a pseudogene. CDR3 length: 16 amino acids. This CDR3 is CTSQSTGERNTGELFF. The CDR3 DNA reads TGCACCAGCCAGAGTACCGGGGAAAGGAACACCGGGGAGCTGTTTTTT.

The rearrangement uses TRBV4-1 and TRBJ2-2, with 9 positions matching TRBD1. The CDR3 consists of 16 residues. Germline assignment: CDR1 MGHRA and CDR2 YSYEKL. The V and J ends lost 7 bases and 0 bases, in that order; junction bases with no gene match: 6. Here the CDR3 reads CASMPQGATNTGELFF. In DNA form, the CDR3 reads TGCGCCAGCATGCCACAGGGGGCCACGAACACCGGGGAGCTGTTTTTT.

The CDR3 reads CASRLQGAFTEAFF. As DNA, the CDR3 is TGTGCCAGCAGATTACAGGGGGCATTTACTGAAGCTTTCTTT. The chain recombines TRBV27 with TRBJ1-1; 9 bases are shared with TRBD1. The CDR3 covers 14 residues. Trimming removed 6 bases from V and 5 bases from J; junction bases left unmatched: 7. CDR1 and CDR2 (germline): MNHEY, SMNVEV (reference sequence).

This chain links TRBV5-1 with TRBJ1-1; TRBD1 aligns across 7 bases. V was clipped by 4 bases and J by 7 bases; unmatched bases: 10. CDR1 is SGHRS, CDR2 YFSETQ, per germline. The CDR3 is 14 amino acids. For the CDR3, the DNA is TGCGCCAGCAGCACCAAGACAGGGCCTGATGAAGCTTTCTTT. Protein: CASSTKTGPDEAFF. Looking up the rest from reference TRBV5-1 and TRBJ1-1 gives the full variable domain: KAGVTQTPRYLIKTRGQQVTLSCSPISGHRSVSWYQQTPGQGLQFLFEYFSETQRNKGNFPGRFSGRQFSNSRSEMNVSTLELGDSALYLCASSTKTGPDEAFFGQGTRLTVV.

This sequence joins TRBV19 and TRBJ2-7; D is perhaps TRBD1 (5 bases). Germline V gene lookup returns CDR1 LNHDA and CDR2 SQIVND (reference sequence). The V end was cut by 5 bases, the J end by 2 bases, with 10 bases between. The CDR3 length is 13 residues. CDR3 protein: CASSRQGPYEQYF. The CDR3 coding sequence is TGTGCCAGTAGTCGCCAGGGCCCCTACGAGCAGTACTTC.

The rearrangement uses TRBV2 and TRBJ1-1; 10 bases are a match to TRBD1. CDR1 is SNHLY and CDR2 is FYNNEI in the germline V gene. Trimming took 5 bases from V and 9 from J; bases not matched to a gene: 6. The CDR3 is 13 amino acids. CDR3 bases: TGTGCCAGCAGTCCGGGACAGGGGCATCAAGCTTTCTTT. Its protein is CASSPGQGHQAFF.

The chain is built from TRBV5-4 and TRBJ1-1, with D perhaps TRBD1 (6 bases). The germline V gene encodes CDR1 SGHNT and CDR2 YYREEE (reference sequence). The CDR3 loop spans 14 amino acids. V was cut by 4 bases and J by 3 bases, with 13 bases left in between. The CDR3 sequence: CASSLPTGYTEAFF. The CDR3 DNA is TGTGCCAGCAGCCTACCGACAGGTTACACTGAAGCTTTCTTT.

This clone was picked up one time. This rearrangement joins TRBV25-1 to TRBJ1-1; 8 nucleotides match TRBD1. Germline values: CDR1 MGHDK, CDR2 SYGVNS. The V gene end was trimmed by 6 bases and the J gene end by 5 bases; junction bases not matched to a gene: 8. This CDR3 comprises 14 residues. The CDR3 DNA follows: TGTGCCAGCAGCGGACCAGGGGGCGGGACTGAAGCTTTCTTT. Translated, it gives CASSGPGGGTEAFF.